One sample yielded the 23 T cell receptor beta chains listed below, sequenced in a study of blood T cell repertoires in COVID-19. The table came from immunoSEQ multiplex PCR; TCRdb's copy has only in-frame clones and leaves some out. Of 190,000 or so clones in the sample, about 86% were seen once. Sequenced input: peripheral blood. All receptors come from a man between 45 and 60 years old with active or convalescent COVID-19.

The chain employs TRBV27 and TRBJ1-2; D may be TRBD1 (5 bases). The CDR3 spans 15 residues. Per germline, CDR1 MNHEY and CDR2 SMNVEV (reference sequence). V lost 1 base and J 4 bases, leaving 13 bases between the germline ends. This chain's CDR3 is CASSLFRQGGYGYTF. The CDR3 region has the DNA TGTGCCAGCAGTTTATTCAGGCAGGGAGGCTATGGCTACACCTTC.

The chain links TRBV12-5 to TRBJ1-1; D call uncertain. The CDR3 runs to 15 residues. Germline CDR1 and CDR2: LGHNT and FRNRAP. V lost 6 bases and J lost 1, with 15 bases in between. In DNA form, the CDR3 reads TGTGCTAGTGGACCCACCGGGTCCCAGAACACTGAAGCTTTCTTT. Translation: CASGPTGSQNTEAFF.

The V call is TRBV5-8, the J call TRBJ1-1; 8 bases fit TRBD1. This CDR3 is 14 amino acids long. With V trimmed by 4 bases and J by 3 bases, 5 bases remained unmatched. Germline V gene sequence: CDR1 SGHTS, CDR2 YDEGEE. Here the CDR3 reads CASSPGQGYTEAFF. CDR3 DNA sequence: TGTGCCAGCAGCCCAGGACAGGGTTACACTGAAGCTTTCTTT.

This sequence joins TRBV19 and TRBJ2-2; possible D gene TRBD1, 5 bases. The CDR3 has 16 residues. Germline V gene data show CDR1 as LNHDA and CDR2 as SQIVND (reference sequence). V was shortened by 1 base and J by 1 base, with 10 bases between the two germline ends. The CDR3 DNA is TGTGCCAGTAGTATAGGCAGGGCCGGGAACACCGGGGAGCTGTTTTTT. This translates into CASSIGRAGNTGELFF.

This clone was detected a few times. The chain has TRBV5-4 and TRBJ1-2; possibly TRBD1 for D (6 bases). The CDR3 extends over 14 amino acids. V gave up 4 bases and J gave up 3 bases, with 13 bases separating them. The germline V gene has CDR1 SGHNT and CDR2 YYREEE (reference sequence). Written as DNA, the CDR3 is TGTGCCAGCAGCCGGGCCAGGGGAGACTATGGCTACACCTTC. Encoded protein: CASSRARGDYGYTF.

V usage is TRBV7-2 and J usage is TRBJ1-2; D is unresolved. The CDR3 spans 14 residues. V was cut by 1 base and J by 8 bases, with 14 bases left in between. CDR1 and CDR2 from the germline V gene are SGHTA and FQGNSA. The CDR3 coding sequence is TGTGCCAGCAGCTTAGGACACGGTTATCAGGGCTACACCTTC. Encoded protein: CASSLGHGYQGYTF.

The chain has TRBV4-3 and TRBJ1-4, with a tentative D call TRBD1 (5 bases). V was cut by 8 bases and J by 4 bases, with 8 bases left in between. The CDR3 loop spans 12 amino acids. Germline assignment: CDR1 LGHNA and CDR2 YSLEER. DNA for the CDR3: TGCGCCAGCCGGGGGGTTAATGAAAAACTGTTTTTT. Translated, it gives CASRGVNEKLFF.

V is TRBV7-9 and J is TRBJ1-2, with TRBD1 as a possible D gene (5 bases). Germline V gene sequence: CDR1 SEHNR, CDR2 FQNEAQ (reference sequence). Trimming left V 4 bases short and J 5 bases short, with 17 bases between. This CDR3 has 15 amino acids. This CDR3 reads CASSYPGDRGYGYTF. The CDR3 region has the DNA TGTGCCAGCAGCTACCCGGGGGACCGGGGGTATGGCTACACCTTC. Looking up the rest from reference TRBV7-9 and TRBJ1-2 gives the full variable domain: DTGVSQNPRHKITKRGQNVTFRCDPISEHNRLYWYRQTLGQGPEFLTYFQNEAQLEKSRLLSDRFSAERPKGSFSTLEIQRTEQGDSAMYLCASSYPGDRGYGYTFGSGTRLTVV.

The rearrangement joins TRBV19 to TRBJ1-2, with 7 bases that match TRBD1. V was pared by 3 bases and J by 1 base, with 5 bases of the junction left unmatched. CDR3 length: 15 residues. Germline V lookup: CDR1 LNHDA, CDR2 SQIVND (reference sequence). CDR3 in DNA: TGTGCCAGTAGTATCGCGGGACAGCTTAACTATGGCTACACCTTC. Residues: CASSIAGQLNYGYTF. The variable domain in full, with the rest retrieved from reference TRBV19 and TRBJ1-2, is DGGITQSPKYLFRKEGQNVTLSCEQNLNHDAMYWYRQDPGQGLRLIYYSQIVNDFQKGDIAEGYSVSREKKESFPLTVTSAQKNPTAFYLCASSIAGQLNYGYTFGSGTRLTVV.

This clone was picked up a small number of times. This rearrangement joins TRBV27 to TRBJ1-2, with D possibly being TRBD1 (6 bases). The germline gives CDR1 MNHEY, CDR2 SMNVEV (reference sequence). With 5 bases removed from V and 4 bases from J, the gap between germline ends came to 17 bases. This CDR3 contains 15 residues. The CDR3: CASSLNRVGVYGYTF. CDR3 DNA sequence: TGTGCCAGCAGTCTCAACAGGGTCGGAGTCTATGGCTACACCTTC.

This clone appeared a single time. The rearrangement joins TRBV6-5 to TRBJ1-2; 7 bases align to TRBD1. Germline lookup yields CDR1 MNHEY and CDR2 SVGAGI. V shed 0 bases, J shed 5 bases, and the junction held 6 bases outside the gene matches. This CDR3 has 15 residues. The CDR3 loop is CASSYSKGARYGYTF. The CDR3 nucleotides are TGTGCCAGCAGTTACTCGAAGGGGGCGCGGTATGGCTACACCTTC.

The gene calls are TRBV5-6 and TRBJ2-1; 11 nucleotides match TRBD2. CDR1 is SGHDT, CDR2 YYEEEE, per germline. After removal of 1 base from V and 4 bases from J, the junction contained 4 bases not matched to a gene. The length of the CDR3 is 16 residues. In DNA form, the CDR3 reads TGTGCCAGCAGCTTGATTCCTAGCGGGAGGTACAATGAGCAGTTCTTC. Its protein product is CASSLIPSGRYNEQFF.

The chain joins TRBV25-1 to TRBJ1-6; 9 bases agree with TRBD1. Germline CDR1 and CDR2: MGHDK and SYGVNS. Trimming took 0 bases from V and 5 from J; bases not matched to a gene: 2. CDR3 length equals 16 residues. Here the CDR3 reads CASSEYRTGDNSPLHF. The CDR3 region has the DNA TGTGCCAGCAGTGAATATCGGACAGGGGATAATTCACCCCTCCACTTT.

This chain joins TRBV5-4 and TRBJ2-1, with 7 bases identical to TRBD2. This CDR3 is 15 amino acids long. CDR1 is SGHNT and CDR2 is YYREEE in the germline V gene (reference sequence). Unmatched junction bases numbered 7, after V lost 7 bases and J lost 0 bases. This CDR3 is CASATSASSYNEQFF. CDR3 coding DNA: TGTGCCAGCGCTACTAGCGCAAGCTCCTACAATGAGCAGTTCTTC.

The chain has TRBV4-1 and TRBJ1-2; D remains ambiguous. V gave up 6 bases and J gave up 7 bases, with 18 bases separating them. The CDR3 has 14 amino acids. Germline CDR1 reads MGHRA; CDR2 reads YSYEKL. Written as DNA, the CDR3 is TGCGCCAGCAGTCCGATTAGCGTGGGAGGTGGCTACACCTTC. It encodes CASSPISVGGGYTF.

The chain couples TRBV28 to TRBJ2-3; tentative D call: TRBD1 (5 bases). This CDR3 has 14 amino acids. Germline V CDR1 and CDR2: MDHEN, SYDVKM. V lost 2 bases and J lost 2, with 8 bases in between. The CDR3: CASSLTGNTDTQYF. For the CDR3, the DNA is TGTGCCAGCAGTTTAACAGGAAACACAGATACGCAGTATTTT.

CDR3 region: CASSLFPTADQETQYF. The CDR3 DNA is TGTGCCAGCAGCTTATTCCCGACGGCGGACCAAGAGACCCAGTACTTC. The J gene is TRBJ2-5, the V gene TRBV11-2; D uncertain. Between the trimmed V and J ends, which lost 2 bases and 0 bases, there was a span of 13 bases. This CDR3 spans 16 amino acids. CDR1 is SGHAT and CDR2 is FQNNGV in the germline V gene.

This chain uses TRBV18 with TRBJ1-1, with a possible D match to TRBD1 (5 bases). The CDR3 contains 16 residues. The ends were cut back, 1 base at V and 5 bases at J, with 17 bases in the middle. Per germline, CDR1 KGHSH and CDR2 LQKENI. This chain's CDR3 is CASSPQVGAGRTEAFF. CDR3 sequence (DNA): TGTGCCAGCTCACCACAGGTCGGGGCAGGGAGGACTGAAGCTTTCTTT.

The genes are TRBV7-6 and TRBJ2-1; D might be TRBD2 (6 bases). Trimming removed 1 base from V and 3 bases from J, with 10 bases in between. Germline V gene data show CDR1 as SGHVS and CDR2 as FNYEAQ. CDR3 length: 15 amino acids. CDR3 region: CASSLDGLHYNEQFF. CDR3 sequence (DNA): TGTGCCAGCAGCTTAGATGGACTACACTACAATGAGCAGTTCTTC.

The J gene is TRBJ1-1, the V gene TRBV28, with D unresolved. The V and J ends lost 0 bases and 0 bases respectively, with 8 bases between them. In germline, CDR1 is MDHEN, CDR2 SYDVKM. The CDR3 is 15 amino acids. CDR3: CASSLWAGLNTEAFF. CDR3 coding DNA: TGTGCCAGCAGTTTATGGGCGGGGTTGAACACTGAAGCTTTCTTT.

V and J are TRBV6-6 and TRBJ1-1; 10 bases align to TRBD1. From germline, CDR1 is MNHNY and CDR2 SVGAGI (reference sequence). This CDR3 has 13 residues. V was pared by 6 bases and J by 6 bases, with 4 bases of the junction left unmatched. CDR3 in amino acids: CASRPGQGAEAFF. CDR3 nucleotide sequence: TGTGCCAGCAGACCCGGACAGGGGGCTGAAGCTTTCTTT.

The chain recombines TRBV2 with TRBJ1-1; 11 bases fit TRBD1. From germline, CDR1 is SNHLY and CDR2 FYNNEI. With 5 bases clipped from V and 11 bases from J, the junction kept 7 bases outside the gene matches. This CDR3 is 13 amino acids long. The CDR3 bases are TGTGCCAGCAGTCTCGCAGGGACAGGGGGGGCTTTCTTT. Protein: CASSLAGTGGAFF.

The V and J genes are TRBV2 and TRBJ2-1; TRBD2 is a possible D gene (7 bases). CDR1 SNHLY and CDR2 FYNNEI come from the germline V gene. Trimming removed 6 bases from V and 8 bases from J, with 11 bases in between. This CDR3 is 12 amino acids long. The CDR3 DNA reads TGTGCCAGCAGGGGGGAGGGGGATGAGCAGTTCTTC. Translation: CASRGEGDEQFF.